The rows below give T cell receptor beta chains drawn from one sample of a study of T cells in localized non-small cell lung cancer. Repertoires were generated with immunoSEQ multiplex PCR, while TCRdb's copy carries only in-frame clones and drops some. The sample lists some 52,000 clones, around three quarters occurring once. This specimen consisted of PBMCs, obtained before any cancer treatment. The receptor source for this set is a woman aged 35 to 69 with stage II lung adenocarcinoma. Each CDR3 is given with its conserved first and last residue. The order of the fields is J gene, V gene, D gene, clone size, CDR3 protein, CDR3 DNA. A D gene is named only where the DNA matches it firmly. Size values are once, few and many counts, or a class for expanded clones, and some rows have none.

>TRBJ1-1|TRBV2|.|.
CASSLGTAPEAFF
TGTGCCAGCAGCCTCGGGACGGCCCCTGAAGCTTTCTTT
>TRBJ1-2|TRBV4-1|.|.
CASSQGYGYTF
TGCGCCAGCAGCCAAGGCTATGGCTACACCTTC
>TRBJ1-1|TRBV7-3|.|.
CASSLERGWIYEAFF
TGTGCCAGCAGCTTAGAACGGGGGTGGATCTATGAAGCTTTCTTT
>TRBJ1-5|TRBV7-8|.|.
CASSFQDGDNQHF
TGTGCCAGCAGCTTCCAGGACGGGGACAATCAGCATTTT
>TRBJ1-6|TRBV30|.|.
CAWSGNAGSPYNSPLHF
TGTGCCTGGAGTGGAAATGCTGGATCTCCTTATAATTCACCCCTCCACTTT
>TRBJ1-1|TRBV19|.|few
CASIDSFKNTEAFF
TGTGCCAGTATTGACAGTTTTAAGAACACTGAAGCTTTCTTT
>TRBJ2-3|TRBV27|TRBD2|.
CASSFTSGGFTDTQYF
TGTGCCAGCAGTTTCACTAGCGGGGGTTTCACAGATACGCAGTATTTT
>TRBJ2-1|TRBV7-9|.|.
CASSLSGYEQFF
TGTGCCAGCAGCTTATCAGGGTATGAGCAGTTCTTC
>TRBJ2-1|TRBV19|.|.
CASRKTSTSSYNEQFF
TGTGCCAGTAGGAAGACTTCTACCAGCTCCTACAATGAGCAGTTCTTC
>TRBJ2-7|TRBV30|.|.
CAWSSGVNSEQYF
TGTGCCTGGAGTTCCGGGGTGAATTCCGAGCAGTACTTC
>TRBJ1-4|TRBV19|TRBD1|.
CASSIRGEDRTF
TGTGCCAGTAGTATCCGAGGAGAGGACAGGACTTTT
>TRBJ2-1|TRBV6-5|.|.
CASSYSGGEQFF
TGTGCCAGCAGTTACTCGGGCGGTGAGCAGTTCTTC
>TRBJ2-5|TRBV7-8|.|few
CASTLRGEGAQYF
TGTGCCAGCACACTGAGGGGGGAGGGGGCCCAGTACTTC
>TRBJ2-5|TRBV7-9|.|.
CASSLSTQETQYF
TGTGCCAGCAGCTTATCCACCCAAGAGACCCAGTACTTC
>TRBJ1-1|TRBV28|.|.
CASSKPRWTNTEAFF
TGTGCCAGCAGTAAGCCCCGTTGGACAAACACTGAAGCTTTCTTT
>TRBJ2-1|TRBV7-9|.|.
CASSFRGTQEQFF
TGTGCCAGCAGCTTCAGGGGAACGCAGGAGCAGTTCTTC
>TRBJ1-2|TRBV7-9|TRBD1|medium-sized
CASSWTGGSDGYTF
TGTGCCAGCAGCTGGACAGGGGGCTCGGATGGCTACACCTTC
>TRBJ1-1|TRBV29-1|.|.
CSAQTPGWGTEAFF
TGCAGCGCCCAAACCCCAGGGTGGGGGACTGAAGCTTTCTTT
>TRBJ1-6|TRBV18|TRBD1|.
CASSPRTGINSPLHF
TGTGCCAGCTCACCAAGGACAGGGATAAATTCACCCCTCCACTTT
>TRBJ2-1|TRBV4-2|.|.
CASSQGGYNEQFF
TGTGCCAGCAGCCAAGGGGGATACAATGAGCAGTTCTTC
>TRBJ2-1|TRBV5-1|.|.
CASSSGGGHEQFF
TGCGCCAGCAGCTCCGGTGGGGGGCATGAGCAGTTCTTC
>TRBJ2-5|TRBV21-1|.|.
CASTHFGTGDQETQYF
TGTGCCAGCACCCATTTTGGGACAGGCGACCAAGAGACCCAGTACTTC
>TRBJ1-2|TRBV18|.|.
CASSPNSQTPYGYTF
TGTGCCAGCTCACCAAACTCACAGACTCCATATGGCTACACCTTC